This TCR beta chain stems from a study of shared clonotypes between healthy human individuals. Overall study results and limits: Generally, estimated richness proved larger in naive subsets than it did in memory subsets. The naive CD4 repertoires of a handful of donors were compared, and about 5% of clonotypes were shared. Having only a few donors restricted how much genetic and exposure-history diversity was captured.

The CDR3 is 13 amino acids. Per the germline V gene, CDR1 is SGHRS and CDR2 is YFSETQ. Trimming pared 1 base from V and 8 bases from J, leaving 10 bases between. TCRdb keeps only in-frame clones here, not all; method: immunoSEQ multiplex PCR. The table includes some 2,100,000 clones, approximately 96% detected once. Adult donors, all healthy and HIV-negative, had no recent acute infections or vaccinations. As regards this clone: Its matching antigen is unknown.

The sequencing input was naive CD4+ T cells sorted from blood. Documented subset: CD45RA+ positively selected. The J gene is TRBJ2-1, the V gene TRBV5-1; the D call may be TRBD1 or TRBD2 (5 bases each). This sequence originates from a man younger than 30 in good health. CDR3 bases: TGCGCCAGCAGCTTGATGGGGACGGATGAGCAGTTCTTC. Translation gives CASSLMGTDEQFF.